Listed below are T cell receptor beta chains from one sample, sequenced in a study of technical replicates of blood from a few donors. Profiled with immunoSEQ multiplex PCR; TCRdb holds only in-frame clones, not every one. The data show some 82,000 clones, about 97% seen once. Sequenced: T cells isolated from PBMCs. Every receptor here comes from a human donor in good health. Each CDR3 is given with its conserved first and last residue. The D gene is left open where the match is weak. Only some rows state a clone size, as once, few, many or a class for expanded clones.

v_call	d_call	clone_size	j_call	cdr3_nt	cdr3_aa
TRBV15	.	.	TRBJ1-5	TGTGCCACCAGCATCCCCAGGGATCAGTCCCAGCATTTT	CATSIPRDQSQHF
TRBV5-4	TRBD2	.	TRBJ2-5	TGTGCCAGCAGCGCTAGCGGGGGGGCCGTAGAGACCCAGTACTTC	CASSASGGAVETQYF
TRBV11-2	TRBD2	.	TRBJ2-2	TGTGCCAGCAGCCAAAATAGGGCTAGCGGGAGGTGGAACACCGGGGAGCTGTTTTTT	CASSQNRASGRWNTGELFF
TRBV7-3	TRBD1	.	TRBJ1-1	TGTGCCAGCAGCACAAGGGGGCCCCACACTGAAGCTTTCTTT	CASSTRGPHTEAFF
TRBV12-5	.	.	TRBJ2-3	TGTGCCGGAGGGGGGGGTGGCACAGATACGCAGTATTTT	CAGGGGGTDTQYF
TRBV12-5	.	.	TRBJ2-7	TGTGCTAGTGCAAGATCGCCAAGTGCCTATCCCTACGAGCAGTACTTC	CASARSPSAYPYEQYF
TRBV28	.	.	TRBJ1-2	TGTGCCAGCAGTTTTCTGTCCAGCGACGTTAACTATGGCTACACCTTC	CASSFLSSDVNYGYTF
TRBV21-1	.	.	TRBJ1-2	TGTGCCAGCAGCCAAGAAGACAGCAGGGGCTACACCTTC	CASSQEDSRGYTF
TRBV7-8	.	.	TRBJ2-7	TGTGCCAGCAGCTCAAGCCACCCTCCCTACGAGCAGTACTTC	CASSSSHPPYEQYF
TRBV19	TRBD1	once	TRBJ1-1	TGTGCCAGTAGTAGCTTGACAGGGGGAAACACTGAAGCTTTCTTT	CASSSLTGGNTEAFF
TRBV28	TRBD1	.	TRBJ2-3	TGTGCCAGCAGTCCCATCCACAGGGGGCTTTCCACAGATACGCAGTATTTT	CASSPIHRGLSTDTQYF
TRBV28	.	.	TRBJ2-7	TGTGCCAGCAGCCAGCTAGCGATCGCCCTCGAGCAGTACTTC	CASSQLAIALEQYF
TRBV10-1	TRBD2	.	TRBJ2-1	TGCGCCAGCAGTGAGTCCACTAGCGGGGGAAACAATGAGCAGTTCTTC	CASSESTSGGNNEQFF
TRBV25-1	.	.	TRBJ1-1	TGTGCCAGCAGTGGGACAGTGAACACTGAAGCTTTCTTT	CASSGTVNTEAFF
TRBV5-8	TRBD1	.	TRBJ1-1	TGTGCCAGCAGCTCTGGACAGGGTCCCACTGAAGCTTTCTTT	CASSSGQGPTEAFF
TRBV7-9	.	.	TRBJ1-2	TGTGCCAGCAGCCCAGCCGTGAAGGGACTAGACTATGGCTACACCTTC	CASSPAVKGLDYGYTF
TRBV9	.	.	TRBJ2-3	TGTGCCAGCAGCTCTCAATTAACGGGAGATACGCAGTATTTT	CASSSQLTGDTQYF
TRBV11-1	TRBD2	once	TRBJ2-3	TGTGCCAGCAGCTTAACGAGCGGGAGCGGGACAGATACGCAGTATTTT	CASSLTSGSGTDTQYF
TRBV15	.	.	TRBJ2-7	TGTGCCACCAGCAGAGATGGCGGGGCAGCCTACGAGCAGTACTTC	CATSRDGGAAYEQYF
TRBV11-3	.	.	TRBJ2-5	TGTGCCAGCAGCTCAGGGGGGATCGGGGGACAAGAGACCCAGTACTTC	CASSSGGIGGQETQYF
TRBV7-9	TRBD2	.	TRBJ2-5	TGTGCCAGCAGCTTACCAGCGGGGGTACAAGAGACCCAGTACTTC	CASSLPAGVQETQYF
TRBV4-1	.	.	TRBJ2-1	TGCGCCAGCAGCCAAGACTCAGGGGTCGTTGGCAATGAGCAGTTCTTC	CASSQDSGVVGNEQFF
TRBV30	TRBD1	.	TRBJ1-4	TGTGCCTGGAGTGCGAGGGACAGTGCTAATGAAAAACTGTTTTTT	CAWSARDSANEKLFF
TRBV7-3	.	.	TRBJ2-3	TGTGCCAGCAGCTTAATCGGGCGGGAAGATACGCAGTATTTT	CASSLIGREDTQYF
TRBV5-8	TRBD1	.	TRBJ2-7	TGTGCCAGCAGCCCGGGACAGGGGCGAGACGAGCAGTACTTC	CASSPGQGRDEQYF